This paragraph reports one T cell receptor beta chain. Its antigen remains unidentified. These data come from a study of regulatory T cells in long-lasting Graves disease. The time point denotes: newly diagnosed GD, antithyroid drugs for less than 3 months. Isolated PBMC RNA provided the starting material for the TCR library. Overall study findings and caveats: The study examined only peripheral blood, not thyroid tissue. With persistent disease, TRBV28, TRBJ1-2 and TRBJ2-5 were the favored segments.

CDR3 regions were amplified by Arm-PCR using iRepertoire HTBI primers to build TCR beta libraries. MiXCR was run by TCRdb on the multiplex PCR reads, yielding one entry per CDR3 protein. Of a few hundred thousand distinct CDR3 sequences in the sample, approximately 15% were seen once. The trim removed 0 bases at V and 0 bases at J, leaving 14 bases unmatched. Germline V CDR1 and CDR2: SGHRS, YFSETQ. CDR3 size: 19 residues. These same records also appear under a second study, on T cells in Graves' hyperthyroidism and ophthalmopathy. Per that paper: The study defined stable Graves' hyperthyroidism as no ophthalmopathy progression within 18 months.

Sample: peripheral blood mononuclear cells (PBMCs), taken at new diagnosis, from a patient treated with antithyroid drugs. This sequence originates from a man between 25 and 39 years old with Graves disease. The chain carries TRBV5-1 and TRBJ2-7, with TRBD2 matching over 8 bases. Written as DNA, the CDR3 is TGCGCCAGCAGCTTGGTAGCGGGAACAAAAACGGGCCCCTCCTACGAGCAGTACTTC. This codes for CASSLVAGTKTGPSYEQYF.